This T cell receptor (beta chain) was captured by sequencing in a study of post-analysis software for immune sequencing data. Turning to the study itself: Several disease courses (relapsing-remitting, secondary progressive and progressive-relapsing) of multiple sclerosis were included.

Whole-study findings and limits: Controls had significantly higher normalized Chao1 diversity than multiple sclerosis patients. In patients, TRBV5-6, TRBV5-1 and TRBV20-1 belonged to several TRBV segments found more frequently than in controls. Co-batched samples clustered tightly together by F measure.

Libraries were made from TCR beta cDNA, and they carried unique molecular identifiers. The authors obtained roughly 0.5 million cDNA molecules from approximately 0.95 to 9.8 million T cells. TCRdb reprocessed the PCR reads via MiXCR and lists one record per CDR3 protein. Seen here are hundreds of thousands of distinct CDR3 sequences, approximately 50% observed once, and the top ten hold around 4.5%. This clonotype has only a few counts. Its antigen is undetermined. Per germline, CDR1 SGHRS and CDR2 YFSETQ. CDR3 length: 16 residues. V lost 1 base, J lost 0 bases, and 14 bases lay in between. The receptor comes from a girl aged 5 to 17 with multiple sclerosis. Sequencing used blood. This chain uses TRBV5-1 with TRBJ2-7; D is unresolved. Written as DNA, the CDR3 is TGCGCCAGCAGCTTGTTCCCCGGGCTAAGCTCCTACGAGCAGTACTTC. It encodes CASSLFPGLSSYEQYF.